These 30 T cell receptor beta chains share one sample of origin, sequenced in a study of cytomegalovirus exposure and HLA in healthy donors. Primers: 60 Vbeta forward and 13 Jbeta reverse. Produced via immunoSEQ multiplex PCR; TCRdb's table is partial and in-frame only. The sample holds 150,000 to 200,000 clones; roughly 13% are singletons and the top ten take over 6.5%. The specimen was PBMCs. All receptors derive from a man in his fifties in good health and CMV-seropositive.

This clone has just a few counts. The V call is TRBV9, the J call TRBJ2-5, with TRBD2 as a possible D gene (6 bases). V was cut by 3 bases and J by 6 bases, with 21 bases left in between. This CDR3 is built from 16 residues. Germline V gives CDR1 SGDLS, CDR2 YYNGEE. CDR3 sequence: CASSALDMSEGKTQYF. The CDR3 DNA is TGTGCCAGCAGCGCCCTCGATATGTCGGAGGGGAAGACCCAGTACTTC.

The rearrangement links TRBV7-2 to TRBJ1-4, with 8 nucleotides matching TRBD1. The J segment lost 7 bases and the V segment lost 2 bases, leaving 3 bases of the junction unmatched. The CDR3 length is 14 residues. The germline gives CDR1 SGHTA, CDR2 FQGNSA. CDR3 sequence: CASSLSGTGEKLFF. CDR3 bases: TGTGCCAGCAGCTTAAGCGGGACAGGTGAAAAACTGTTTTTT.

The rearrangement uses TRBV4-1 and TRBJ1-6; 12 bases agree with TRBD1. The J segment lost 10 bases and the V segment lost 1 base, leaving 11 bases of the junction unmatched. In germline, CDR1 is MGHRA, CDR2 YSYEKL. CDR3 size: 18 residues. The chain's CDR3 is CASSQVPGQGAERSPLHF. CDR3 in DNA: TGCGCCAGCAGCCAAGTTCCGGGACAGGGGGCAGAACGGTCACCCCTCCACTTT.

This clone has just a few counts. The chain combines TRBV2 with TRBJ1-2; 7 bases are a match to TRBD1. The length of the CDR3 is 13 residues. Germline assignment: CDR1 SNHLY and CDR2 FYNNEI. V lost 6 bases to trimming and J lost 6 bases; unmatched junction nucleotides: 7. The CDR3 DNA follows: TGTGCCAGCAGCCAGACAGGGACGGATGGCTACACCTTC. Translated, it gives CASSQTGTDGYTF.

V gene TRBV9 combines with J gene TRBJ1-1; TRBD1 agrees at 8 bases. The CDR3 length is 15 residues. Germline V gives CDR1 SGDLS, CDR2 YYNGEE. The V segment lost 4 bases and the J segment 4 bases; nucleotides outside the gene matches: 9. CDR3 nucleotides: TGTGCCAGCAGCTCGAACAGGGGGGTGAGCACTGAAGCTTTCTTT. It is translated as CASSSNRGVSTEAFF.

CDR3 protein: CASSGAATNPSYNSPLHF. The CDR3 DNA follows: TGTGCCAGCAGTGGGGCCGCGACCAATCCCTCCTATAATTCACCCCTCCACTTT. V is TRBV2 and J is TRBJ1-6, with D hard to call. V lost 4 bases to trimming and J lost 0 bases, with 16 bases between them. The V gene's germline CDR1 is SNHLY and CDR2 FYNNEI. CDR3 length equals 18 residues.

This clone has more than one count but fewer than ten. The chain is built from TRBV23-1 and TRBJ1-2; perhaps TRBD1 as D (6 bases). TRBV23-1 counts as an open reading frame of uncertain function. V dropped 6 bases and J dropped 7 bases, with 21 bases sitting between them. There are 15 residues in the CDR3. CDR3 sequence: CASSERGTGGSGYTF. CDR3 sequence (DNA): TGCGCCAGCAGCGAAAGGGGGACGGGGGGGAGTGGCTACACCTTC.

The chain couples TRBV5-1 to TRBJ2-7, with no clear D. The V end was cut by 0 bases, the J end by 1 base, with 5 bases between. This CDR3 has 13 residues. CDR1 is SGHRS, CDR2 YFSETQ, per germline. CDR3: CASSLDGSYEQYF. CDR3 DNA: TGCGCCAGCAGCTTGGACGGGTCCTACGAGCAGTACTTC.

This clone was counted a few times. The gene calls are TRBV6-6 and TRBJ2-7, with TRBD1 matching over 8 bases. This CDR3 contains 16 residues. Trimming removed 4 bases from V and 4 bases from J; junction bases left unmatched: 12. Germline values: CDR1 MNHNY, CDR2 SVGAGI (reference sequence). The CDR3 loop reads CASSSPTGTGLYEQYV. The CDR3 DNA reads as TGTGCCAGCAGTTCCCCCACCGGGACAGGCTTATACGAGCAGTACGTC.

This clone was detected only a few times. The chain combines TRBV10-3 with TRBJ1-1, with D maybe TRBD1 (5 bases). The CDR3 loop spans 14 amino acids. Per the germline V gene, CDR1 is ENHRY and CDR2 is SYGVKD. V was cut by 2 bases and J by 1 base, with 8 bases left in between. The CDR3: CAISETTGNTEAFF. DNA of the CDR3: TGTGCCATCAGTGAGACCACAGGGAACACTGAAGCTTTCTTT.

This chain links TRBV10-1 with TRBJ1-2, with 9 bases identical to TRBD1. The CDR3 totals 14 residues. Germline CDR1 is WNHNN and CDR2 is SYGVQD (reference sequence). V was pared by 6 bases and J by 4 bases, with 6 bases of the junction left unmatched. CDR3 residues: CASSLDRGIYGYTF. The DNA for the CDR3 is TGCGCCAGCAGCCTGGACAGGGGAATCTATGGCTACACCTTC.

This sequence joins TRBV30 and TRBJ2-1, with TRBD2 identical over 16 bases. V trimming: 0 bases; J trimming: 3 bases; junction bases outside the gene matches: 5. Germline CDR1 reads GTSNPN; CDR2 reads SVGIG (reference sequence). The CDR3 sequence is 18 residues long. As DNA, the CDR3 is TGTGCCTGGAGTGTACGGGGACTAGCGGGGGGGCTCTACAATGAGCAGTTCTTC. This encodes CAWSVRGLAGGLYNEQFF.

This clone has only a few counts. The chain carries TRBV19 and TRBJ2-3; D is unresolved. There are 13 residues in the CDR3. V was clipped by 1 base and J by 6 bases, with 8 bases between them. Germline CDR1 LNHDA, CDR2 SQIVND (reference sequence). CDR3 bases: TGTGCCAGTAGTATAGGAGTGGAGGATACGCAGTATTTT. Protein: CASSIGVEDTQYF.

The CDR3 region is CSVGTSGYNEQFF. In nucleotides, the CDR3 is TGCAGCGTCGGGACTAGCGGATACAATGAGCAGTTCTTC. The chain joins TRBV29-1 to TRBJ2-1; 11 positions match TRBD2. Germline V gene lookup returns CDR1 SQVTM and CDR2 ANQGSEA. The CDR3 runs 13 residues. Germline trimming cut 6 bases from V and 4 bases from J; bases unmatched to any gene: 2.

The chain has TRBV7-9 and TRBJ1-2; D not certain. Per germline, CDR1 SEHNR and CDR2 FQNEAQ (reference sequence). The CDR3 has 12 amino acids. V was pared by 5 bases and J by 10 bases, with 14 bases between. In DNA form, the CDR3 reads TGTGCCAGCAGCCGACTAGACGGTTCCTACACCTTC. This codes for CASSRLDGSYTF.

J is TRBJ1-2 and V is TRBV30; TRBD1 aligns across 10 bases. This CDR3 comprises 15 residues. The V gene end was trimmed by 2 bases and the J gene end by 2 bases; junction bases not matched to a gene: 5. Germline-derived CDR1 and CDR2 are GTSNPN and SVGIG (reference sequence). CDR3 sequence: CAWSPGTGANYGYTF. DNA for the CDR3: TGTGCCTGGAGTCCGGGGACAGGGGCGAACTATGGCTACACCTTC. The complete variable domain, with remaining parts taken from reference TRBV30 and TRBJ1-2, reads SQTIHQWPATLVQPVGSPLSLECTVEGTSNPNLYWYRQAAGRGLQLLFYSVGIGQISSEVPQNLSASRPQDRQFILSSKKLLLSDSGFYLCAWSPGTGANYGYTFGSGTRLTVV.

A few counts support this clone. The chain couples TRBV4-3 to TRBJ2-1; a possible D gene is TRBD2 (5 bases). The CDR3 has 16 amino acids. V lost 0 bases to trimming and J lost 7 bases, with 16 bases between them. Germline lookup yields CDR1 LGHNA and CDR2 YSLEER. CDR3 sequence reads: CASSQDSGGTGNEQFF. The CDR3 coding sequence is TGCGCCAGCAGCCAAGATTCTGGTGGCACGGGGAATGAGCAGTTCTTC.

The chain has TRBV6-6 and TRBJ1-2, with D perhaps TRBD1 (5 bases). The length of the CDR3 is 14 residues. CDR1 MNHNY and CDR2 SVGAGI come from the germline V gene (reference sequence). Trimming removed 0 bases from V and 3 bases from J, with 8 bases in between. The CDR3 DNA sequence: TGTGCCAGCAGTTACTCGAAAGGGGACTATGGCTACACCTTC. It translates to CASSYSKGDYGYTF.

A few counts support this clone. The rearrangement uses TRBV30 and TRBJ2-5; a possible D gene is TRBD1 (6 bases). Trimming left V 3 bases short and J 4 bases short, with 15 bases between. Germline V gives CDR1 GTSNPN, CDR2 SVGIG (reference sequence). This CDR3 has 14 amino acids. This CDR3 reads CAWRVQGSPETQYF. The CDR3 DNA follows: TGTGCCTGGAGGGTCCAGGGGTCGCCAGAGACCCAGTACTTC.

This clone was seen only a few times. The chain is built from TRBV15 and TRBJ1-1; 10 positions match TRBD1. Germline assignment: CDR1 LNHNV and CDR2 YYDKDF (reference sequence). The V gene end was trimmed by 3 bases and the J gene end by 1 base; junction bases not matched to a gene: 8. The CDR3 covers 17 residues. The CDR3 sequence is CATSSPSGTGANTEAFF. In DNA, the CDR3 is TGTGCCACCAGCAGTCCCTCCGGGACAGGGGCGAACACTGAAGCTTTCTTT.

V is TRBV30 and J is TRBJ2-7; D may be TRBD2 (5 bases). CDR3 size: 14 residues. Germline V gene data show CDR1 as GTSNPN and CDR2 as SVGIG (reference sequence). Trimming removed 2 bases at V and 6 bases at J, with 17 bases between. CDR3 residues: CAWSTGKPRREQYV. The CDR3 DNA reads as TGTGCCTGGAGTACCGGGAAACCACGGCGCGAGCAGTACGTC.

This clone was recorded a few times. The rearrangement joins TRBV12-5 to TRBJ2-3; D gene uncertain. Between the trimmed V and J ends, which lost 6 bases and 6 bases, there was a span of 16 bases. CDR3 size: 14 residues. The V gene's germline CDR1 is LGHNT and CDR2 FRNRAP. The CDR3 protein is CASGGDVQRDTQYF. In DNA, the CDR3 is TGTGCTAGTGGGGGCGATGTCCAAAGGGATACGCAGTATTTT.

This clone was seen a few times. The chain employs TRBV2 and TRBJ2-1; the D gene is possibly TRBD1 (6 bases). The CDR3 runs 14 residues. The germline CDR1 and CDR2 sequences are SNHLY and FYNNEI. V shed 3 bases and J shed 12 bases, with 18 bases lying between them. The CDR3 loop is CASSEGRGVEGQFF. The CDR3 nucleotides read TGTGCCAGCAGTGAGGGCAGGGGAGTGGAAGGGCAGTTCTTC.

This clone showed up just a few times. The gene calls are TRBV5-4 and TRBJ2-1; 10 nucleotides line up with TRBD1. From germline, CDR1 is SGHNT and CDR2 YYREEE (reference sequence). The CDR3 extends over 17 amino acids. The junction had 5 bases not matched to a gene; V was cut back by 2 bases and J by 0 bases. CDR3 coding DNA: TGTGCCAGCAGCTTAGGGACAGGGGCGAGCTCCTACAATGAGCAGTTCTTC. Protein product: CASSLGTGASSYNEQFF. The variable domain in full, completed from reference TRBV5-4 and TRBJ2-1, reads ETGVTQSPTHLIKTRGQQVTLRCSSQSGHNTVSWYQQALGQGPQFIFQYYREEENGRGNFPPRFSGLQFPNYSSELNVNALELDDSALYLCASSLGTGASSYNEQFFGPGTRLTVL.

The sample holds a few counts of this clone. The rearrangement joins TRBV6-5 to TRBJ1-1; D not resolved. The CDR3 has 13 amino acids. Germline V CDR1 and CDR2: MNHEY, SVGAGI. V dropped 2 bases and J dropped 6 bases, with 10 bases sitting between them. CDR3 sequence (DNA): TGTGCCAGCAGTTACAATAACGCGGCTGAAGCTTTCTTT. Encoded protein: CASSYNNAAEAFF.

This clone was detected only a few times. The chain is built from TRBV7-2 and TRBJ1-5, with TRBD1 matching over 7 bases. The CDR3 loop spans 14 amino acids. Germline CDR1 reads SGHTA; CDR2 reads FQGNSA. J was trimmed by 6 bases and V by 5 bases; bases with no gene match: 7. CDR3 region: CASSDDRVGQPQHF. The CDR3 nucleotides read TGTGCCAGCAGCGACGACAGGGTAGGTCAGCCCCAGCATTTT.

This clone appeared a few times. J is TRBJ1-6 and V is TRBV27; 7 bases agree with TRBD1. V shed 2 bases, J shed 7 bases, and the junction held 8 bases outside the gene matches. Germline V lookup: CDR1 MNHEY, CDR2 SMNVEV (reference sequence). CDR3 length equals 16 residues. The CDR3, as DNA: TGTGCCAGCAGTTTAAAGGGGGCACCTGTGAATTCACCCCTCCACTTT. It specifies CASSLKGAPVNSPLHF.

V gene TRBV6-5 combines with J gene TRBJ2-3; D perhaps matches TRBD2 (5 bases). Trimming stripped 4 bases from V and 2 bases from J, with 16 bases between. Germline CDR1 reads MNHEY; CDR2 reads SVGAGI. CDR3 length: 16 residues. In nucleotides, the CDR3 is TGTGCCAGCAGTTCGACACGGCGAGGGATCACAGATACGCAGTATTTT. Its protein is CASSSTRRGITDTQYF.

The chain links TRBV5-6 to TRBJ1-1; D is possibly TRBD1 (6 bases). The CDR3 length is 13 residues. Between the trimmed V and J ends, which lost 4 bases and 11 bases, there was a span of 18 bases. Germline CDR1 SGHDT, CDR2 YYEEEE. CDR3 sequence reads: CASSLGKGGWAFF. The CDR3 nucleotides are TGTGCCAGCAGCCTTGGGAAAGGGGGATGGGCTTTCTTT.

The J gene is TRBJ2-4, the V gene TRBV6-1, with TRBD2 matching 8 bases. Germline V gives CDR1 MNHNS, CDR2 SASEGT. Trimming at V came to 8 bases and at J to 16 bases, leaving 7 bases not matched to a gene. CDR3 size: 10 residues. The CDR3 sequence: CASRGGPVYF. CDR3 nucleotide sequence: TGTGCCAGCCGGGGGGGACCTGTCTACTTC.